This T cell receptor beta chain was sequenced for a study of regulatory T cells in long-lasting Graves disease (dated by TCRdb to the early 2020s). Describing the broader study: Persistent Graves' disease was defined as persistently positive TSH receptor autoantibodies together with antithyroid drug treatment for over 5 years. The study was registered as a clinical trial and conducted in China. Patients with persistent Graves' disease were compared with patients with newly diagnosed Graves' disease using TCR sequencing and RNA sequencing of peripheral blood. In the clinical cohort, patients with persistent Graves' disease had used antithyroid drugs for an average of around 9.3 years. A total of roughly 33 samples underwent TCR sequencing: some 13 from persistent and roughly 20 from newly diagnosed Graves' disease patients.

The library was generated by multiplex PCR. Instrument on record: Illumina HiSeq 4000. CDR3 regions were amplified by Arm-PCR with iRepertoire HTBI primers to construct TCR beta libraries. PCR products were gel purified before sequencing. As for how the authors treated the data: A total of around 66 TRBV and some 15 TRBJ segments were identified across samples and were used for gene usage analysis of CDR3 amino acid clonotypes. COPE and FqMerger were used to merge filtered high-quality paired reads into contigs. Contigs were aligned with BLAST to IMGT TRBV, TRBD and TRBJ reference genes, and CDR3 was defined per IMGT. Any clonotype with a frequency above 0.1% was counted as a highly expanded clone. Repertoire diversity was measured by Shannon entropy, and V-J evenness by the Gini coefficient. Clonotypes shared by more than one individual were considered public. TCRdb reworked the public reads: Q25 trimming with fastp, MiXCR clone assembly, productive beta chains retained. Each entry merges the rows of one CDR3 protein and shows their most common DNA and genes. V and J calls and clone size were set by TCRdb, not the authors. The sample table shows under 450,000 distinct CDR3 sequences, and 23% are seen once. Of the sample, roughly 26% falls within the top ten clones.

From its cysteine to its phenylalanine, the CDR3 spans 13 amino acids. Only CDR3 DNA is held: 39 bases, read in frame from base 1. The germline V gene supplies CDR1 SNHLY and CDR2 FYNNEI. The junction shows trimming of 5 bases on V and 6 bases on J, plus 14 bases between the germline ends. This clonotype showed up many times. Its antigen is not yet known. No per-base quality is available; no much larger clone lies one base away. The label giving this sample's time point can be read as: persistent/refractory GD, antithyroid drugs over 5 years with positive TRAb. For both TCR sequencing and RNA sequencing, RNA was extracted from PBMCs using TRIzol. Graves' disease was diagnosed according to American Thyroid Association guidelines. Recruitment of patients was carried out at an endocrinology department in Xi'an, China. From each patient, roughly 9 milliliters of peripheral blood was collected into an EDTA anticoagulant tube. Ficoll Paque Plus density gradient separation was used to isolate PBMCs, and no additional T cell sorting was done. RNA quality was checked with an Agilent 2100 Bioanalyzer and agarose gel, and concentration with a NanoDrop 2000.

On the study overall, not on this receptor specifically: The study examined only peripheral blood because the primary lesion, thyroid tissue, could not be accessed. The small sample size was acknowledged by the authors as a limitation that may reduce accuracy. More public clonotypes were shared among persistent patients (under 3,000) than among newly diagnosed patients (approximately 930). Lower TCR Shannon entropy and fewer highly expanded clones were observed in persistent Graves' disease patients than in newly diagnosed patients, which suggested clonal expansion. Preferential use of TRBV28, TRBJ1-2 and TRBJ2-5 was observed in persistent disease, whereas TRBV20-1 and TRBJ2-1 were favored in newly diagnosed disease. Only the TCR beta chain was sequenced and analyzed.

Specimen: peripheral blood mononuclear cells (PBMCs), collected when the disease was refractory, from a patient treated with antithyroid drugs. The source is a female donor with Graves disease. The chain uses TRBV2 and TRBJ2-7, and perhaps TRBD1 as D gene, on 6 matching bases. The DNA is as follows: TGTGCCAGCAGTATCAGACAGGTATCCGAGCAGTACTTC. It translates as CASSIRQVSEQYF.